A single sample is the source of the 10 T cell receptor beta chains below, sequenced in a study of early T cells in non-severe SARS-CoV-2 infection. TCRdb re-called the 5' RACE reads with MiXCR, one entry per CDR3 protein. The sample lists around 50,000 distinct CDR3 sequences, around 11% occurring once. The sequencing sample was made of whole blood. The origin of the receptors is an adult who was a healthcare worker with PCR-confirmed SARS-CoV-2 infection or an uninfected control (not recorded which).

This clonotype was found a few times. The chain couples TRBV3-1 to TRBJ1-2, with unresolved D. The CDR3 has 10 amino acids. From germline, CDR1 is LGHDT and CDR2 YNNKEL (reference sequence). The CDR3 sequence is CASGDYGYTF. The CDR3 coding sequence is TGTGCAAGCGGAGATTATGGCTACACCTTC.

The table lists this clonotype with a few counts. V gene TRBV7-3 combines with J gene TRBJ2-2, with D tentatively TRBD2 (5 bases). Trimming took 4 bases from V and 2 from J, leaving 14 bases between them. The CDR3 loop spans 16 amino acids. Looked up from germline, CDR1 is SGHTA and CDR2 is FQGTGA. CDR3 nucleotides: TGTGCCAGCAGCTCACCCTCCGGGATTAACACCGGGGAGCTGTTTTTT. It yields the protein CASSSPSGINTGELFF.

The chain recombines TRBV6-2 or TRBV6-3 with TRBJ2-7, with a possible D match to TRBD1 (6 bases). The CDR3 contains 16 residues. V was trimmed by 8 bases and J by 3 bases, leaving 23 bases between them. Germline V CDR1 and CDR2: MNHEY, SVGEGT. CDR3 sequence: CASRDRTGILNYEQYF. In DNA, the CDR3 is TGTGCCAGCCGGGACCGAACAGGGATCCTCAACTACGAGCAGTACTTC.

This clonotype was seen ten or more times. The chain is built from TRBV7-6 and TRBJ2-7; possible D gene TRBD2, 6 bases. The CDR3 consists of 15 residues. Germline CDR1 is SGHVS and CDR2 is FNYEAQ. With 7 bases removed from V and 7 bases from J, the gap between germline ends came to 23 bases. The CDR3 coding sequence is TGTGCCAGCATCACCGGCGGACTAAAGGTGGGAGAGCAGTACTTC. Its protein is CASITGGLKVGEQYF. Full variable domain (missing parts from reference TRBV7-6 and TRBJ2-7): GAGVSQSPRYKVTKRGQDVALRCDPISGHVSLYWYRQALGQGPEFLTYFNYEAQQDKSGLPNDRFSAERPEGSISTLTIQRTEQRDSAMYRCASITGGLKVGEQYFGPGTRLTVT.

The V and J genes are TRBV20-1 and TRBJ1-4; no firm D call. This CDR3 spans 14 amino acids. Trimming shortened V by 5 bases and J by 3 bases, and 13 bases separated the two germline ends. CDR1 and CDR2 (germline): DFQATT, SNEGSKA (reference sequence). The CDR3 nucleotides read TGCAGTGCTGGCCCCAGTAACTCTAATGAAAAACTGTTTTTT. It yields the protein CSAGPSNSNEKLFF.

This clonotype was observed at least ten times. This chain uses TRBV6-1 with TRBJ2-7; TRBD2 might be the D (7 bases). This CDR3 is 14 amino acids long. Germline V gene lookup returns CDR1 MNHNS and CDR2 SASEGT. V was trimmed by 6 bases and J by 3 bases, leaving 15 bases between them. The CDR3 nucleotides read TGTGCCAGCAGCAGCGGGACATCCCTCTACGAGCAGTACTTC. Its protein product is CASSSGTSLYEQYF.

This clonotype was found many times. This sequence joins TRBV20-1 and TRBJ1-2; 7 bases are a match to TRBD1. The CDR3 spans 13 residues. Losses at the gene ends were 6 bases for V and 4 bases for J; bases not matched to a gene: 8. Germline V gene sequence: CDR1 DFQATT, CDR2 SNEGSKA (reference sequence). In DNA, the CDR3 is TGCAGTGCACCCGGACAGGAACTCTATGGCTACACCTTC. Amino acids: CSAPGQELYGYTF.

This clonotype appeared a few times. V is TRBV12-3 or TRBV12-4 and J is TRBJ2-2; no reliable D call. The CDR3 length is 16 residues. V lost 6 bases, J lost 6 bases, and 20 bases lay in between. CDR3 residues: CASSRSVDQLSGELFF. The CDR3 DNA is TGTGCCAGCAGCCGAAGCGTAGATCAACTCTCCGGGGAGCTGTTTTTT.

The chain couples TRBV29-1 to TRBJ2-3, with D possibly being TRBD1 (5 bases). Germline V CDR1 and CDR2: SQVTM, ANQGSEA. The ends were cut back, 2 bases at V and 5 bases at J, with 5 bases in the middle. The CDR3 covers 11 residues. The CDR3 loop reads CSVEQGDTQYF. CDR3 sequence (DNA): TGCAGCGTTGAACAGGGAGATACGCAGTATTTT.

In its sample, this clonotype was seen many times. The rearrangement joins TRBV19 to TRBJ1-2; D ambiguous. CDR1 and CDR2 (germline): LNHDA, SQIVND (reference sequence). V shed 3 bases and J shed 4 bases, with 15 bases lying between them. CDR3 length equals 15 residues. CDR3 sequence reads: CASSMLPGGSYGYTF. The CDR3 DNA sequence: TGTGCCAGTAGTATGCTTCCGGGCGGATCCTATGGCTACACCTTC.